What follows are 2 T cell receptor beta chains derived from one specimen sequenced in a study of blood T cell repertoires in COVID-19. The protocol was immunoSEQ multiplex PCR, while the TCRdb copy is restricted to in-frame clones and leaves out a portion. Found here are 95,000 to 150,000 clones, around 87% of them singletons; the top ten hold around 4%. Input material: peripheral blood. Source of these receptors: a woman aged 55-70 years with COVID-19, enrolled during active disease.

The chain uses TRBV27 and TRBJ2-1; D is perhaps TRBD2 (5 bases). CDR3 length: 15 amino acids. Deletions cut 2 bases from V and 3 bases from J, with 11 bases between. Germline CDR1 and CDR2: MNHEY and SMNVEV (reference sequence). Here the CDR3 DNA reads TGTGCCAGCAGTTTAGGGCGAGGGTTCTACAATGAGCAGTTCTTC. It yields the protein CASSLGRGFYNEQFF.

This chain links TRBV27 with TRBJ2-1; 8 bases agree with TRBD2. The V and J ends lost 6 bases and 5 bases, in that order; junction bases with no gene match: 12. CDR1 is MNHEY, CDR2 SMNVEV, per germline (reference sequence). This CDR3 is 16 amino acids long. The CDR3 loop reads CASRPAGTRRNNEQFF. The CDR3, as DNA: TGTGCCAGCAGACCGGCCGGGACTAGAAGGAACAATGAGCAGTTCTTC.